The 22 T cell receptor beta chains given below trace back to one sample, sequenced in a study of Ad26.COV2.S vaccination and SARS-CoV-2 variants. Treatment meaning: 19 received Ad26.COV2.S at low or high dose, single or two shots; 5 received placebo; per-sample allocation not given. Sampling was done on day 63 after the first vaccine or placebo injection. Here immunoSEQ multiplex PCR was the method, and the copy in TCRdb shows in-frame clones only, minus some. Of over 400,000 clones in the sample, about 92% were seen once. Source: peripheral blood, taken in a trial of Ad26.COV2.S vaccine versus placebo. The receptors originated from a person between 18 and 59 years old who received the Ad26.COV2.S COVID-19 vaccine or a placebo.

The rearrangement joins TRBV6-2 or TRBV6-3 to TRBJ1-1, with a possible D match to TRBD1 (5 bases). Germline V gene lookup returns CDR1 MNHEY and CDR2 SVGEGT. The CDR3 totals 16 residues. With 0 bases removed from V and 4 bases from J, the gap between germline ends came to 15 bases. The CDR3 is CASSYSAGGDGTEAFF. Here the CDR3 DNA reads TGTGCCAGCAGTTACTCAGCCGGGGGGGACGGCACTGAAGCTTTCTTT.

The genes are TRBV12-3 or TRBV12-4 and TRBJ1-2; no clear D gene. V was cut by 5 bases and J by 6 bases, with 13 bases left in between. CDR3 length: 13 residues. CDR3 bases: TGTGCCAGCAGTCTAGGACTCCTAAATGGCTACACCTTC. It encodes CASSLGLLNGYTF.

This clone was seen only once. The chain employs TRBV6-2 or TRBV6-3 and TRBJ1-2; D not resolved. Germline CDR1 MNHEY, CDR2 SVGEGT. V gave up 1 base and J gave up 0 bases, with 6 bases separating them. The CDR3 covers 14 residues. The CDR3 region is CASSYLWTNYGYTF. The CDR3 DNA is TGTGCCAGCAGTTACTTATGGACTAACTATGGCTACACCTTC.

This clone was recorded once. J is TRBJ1-5 and V is TRBV5-5; a possible D gene is TRBD1 (5 bases). The ends were cut back, 1 base at V and 1 base at J, with 18 bases in the middle. The germline CDR1 and CDR2 sequences are SGHKS and YYEKEE (reference sequence). The CDR3 sequence is 18 residues long. CDR3 loop: CASSLRDSSSLSNQPQHF. CDR3 bases: TGTGCCAGCAGCTTGAGGGACTCAAGCTCCTTAAGCAATCAGCCCCAGCATTTT.

The rearrangement uses TRBV2 and TRBJ2-3; the match to TRBD1 covers 7 bases. Losses at the gene ends were 2 bases for V and 4 bases for J; bases not matched to a gene: 0. The CDR3 contains 13 residues. CDR1 is SNHLY and CDR2 is FYNNEI in the germline V gene. CDR3 protein: CASSETGADTQYF. The CDR3 coding sequence is TGTGCCAGCAGTGAAACAGGGGCAGATACGCAGTATTTT.

J is TRBJ1-1 and V is TRBV12-3 or TRBV12-4; D is unclear. Between the trimmed V and J ends, which lost 2 bases and 7 bases, there was a span of 11 bases. The CDR3 extends over 13 amino acids. The DNA for the CDR3 is TGTGCCAGCAGTTTATTAGGCAGCCGTGAAGCTTTCTTT. Residues: CASSLLGSREAFF.

This chain uses TRBV20-1 with TRBJ1-2; possible D gene TRBD1, 5 bases. The germline V gene encodes CDR1 DFQATT and CDR2 SNEGSKA (reference sequence). V lost 2 bases to trimming and J lost 12 bases, with 13 bases between them. The CDR3 loop spans 11 amino acids. The CDR3 nucleotides read TGCAGTGCTAGATCCGGGACGCATAACACCTTC. It yields the protein CSARSGTHNTF.

The J gene is TRBJ1-6, the V gene TRBV2; 7 positions agree with TRBD1. CDR1 is SNHLY and CDR2 is FYNNEI in the germline V gene. Trimming took 3 bases from V and 5 from J; bases not matched to a gene: 10. The CDR3 extends over 17 amino acids. CDR3 region: CASSDLWAGGHNSPLHF. The CDR3, as DNA: TGTGCCAGCAGTGATTTGTGGGCAGGGGGTCATAATTCACCCCTCCACTTT.

The chain has TRBV28 and TRBJ1-6; 7 bases match TRBD1. Trimming removed 10 bases from V and 6 bases from J; junction bases left unmatched: 9. CDR3 length: 14 residues. CDR1 MDHEN and CDR2 SYDVKM come from the germline V gene. CDR3 in DNA: TGTGCCATTACGCCAGGGGGAATTAATTCACCCCTCCACTTT. Its protein is CAITPGGINSPLHF.

The chain has TRBV24-1 and TRBJ1-2, with 7 bases matching TRBD1. Per germline, CDR1 KGHDR and CDR2 SFDVKD. With V trimmed by 9 bases and J by 7 bases, 13 bases remained unmatched. This CDR3 has 14 residues. The CDR3 DNA sequence: TGTGCCACCGAAGGGGAGGGGGCAGAAGCTGGCTACACCTTC. Translated: CATEGEGAEAGYTF.

CDR3 in DNA: TGCGCCAGCAGTGAGTGGAAAACTCAAAACCCTTATGGCTACACCTTC. It encodes CASSEWKTQNPYGYTF. The rearrangement joins TRBV10-2 to TRBJ1-2; no firm D call. The CDR3 is 16 residues long. V was shortened by 1 base and J by 5 bases, with 17 bases between the two germline ends. Per germline, CDR1 WSHSY and CDR2 SAAADI.

This clone has a handful of counts. V gene TRBV10-3 combines with J gene TRBJ2-3; no clear D gene. Germline V CDR1 and CDR2: ENHRY, SYGVKD. Trimming cost V 3 bases and J 1 base, with 11 bases left between them. The CDR3 is made up of 15 amino acids. The CDR3 loop is CAISDSSRGTDTQYF. CDR3 DNA: TGTGCCATCAGTGACAGCTCAAGAGGCACAGATACGCAGTATTTT.

The rearrangement uses TRBV18 and TRBJ1-1; possibly TRBD1 for D (5 bases). Per the germline V gene, CDR1 is KGHSH and CDR2 is LQKENI. V was clipped by 2 bases and J by 4 bases, with 11 bases between them. The CDR3 spans 14 residues. As DNA, the CDR3 is TGTGCCAGCTCACCAAGGGGCAGCGGCACTGAAGCTTTCTTT. It translates to CASSPRGSGTEAFF.

The chain joins TRBV28 to TRBJ2-6, with TRBD2 as a possible D gene (5 bases). Trimming removed 5 bases from V and 2 bases from J, with 16 bases in between. CDR1 MDHEN and CDR2 SYDVKM come from the germline V gene. The CDR3 consists of 17 residues. The CDR3 region is CASSQIVRGTGANVLTF. Here the CDR3 DNA reads TGTGCCAGCAGTCAAATCGTACGGGGTACTGGGGCCAACGTCCTGACTTTC. The whole variable domain, filled in from reference TRBV28 and TRBJ2-6, reads DVKVTQSSRYLVKRTGEKVFLECVQDMDHENMFWYRQDPGLGLRLIYFSYDVKMKEKGDIPEGYSVSREKKERFSLILESASTNQTSMYLCASSQIVRGTGANVLTFGAGSRLTVL.

This chain uses TRBV6-6 with TRBJ1-3, with a possible D match to TRBD1 (6 bases). Trimming removed 6 bases at V and 0 bases at J, with 12 bases between. CDR1 MNHNY and CDR2 SVGAGI come from the germline V gene (reference sequence). The CDR3 consists of 15 residues. The CDR3 region has the DNA TGTGCCAGCAGGCTACAGGGCCTCTCTGGAAACACCATATATTTT. Encoded protein: CASRLQGLSGNTIYF.

This sequence joins TRBV27 and TRBJ2-5, with D possibly being TRBD1 or TRBD2 (5 bases each). Germline V gene sequence: CDR1 MNHEY, CDR2 SMNVEV (reference sequence). The length of the CDR3 is 13 residues. Trimming shortened V by 8 bases and J by 7 bases, and 17 bases separated the two germline ends. The CDR3 region has the DNA TGTGCCAGCGGAACGGGGCGTTGGGCGACCCAGTACTTC. Its protein is CASGTGRWATQYF.

The gene calls are TRBV7-6 and TRBJ1-2; perhaps TRBD1 as D (6 bases). This CDR3 spans 13 amino acids. Trimming left V 6 bases short and J 6 bases short, with 14 bases between. Germline-derived CDR1 and CDR2 are SGHVS and FNYEAQ. Here the CDR3 DNA reads TGTGCCAGCAGTATTACAGGGACGGATGGCTACACCTTC. Translated, it gives CASSITGTDGYTF. The whole variable domain, remainder taken from reference TRBV7-6 and TRBJ1-2, is GAGVSQSPRYKVTKRGQDVALRCDPISGHVSLYWYRQALGQGPEFLTYFNYEAQQDKSGLPNDRFSAERPEGSISTLTIQRTEQRDSAMYRCASSITGTDGYTFGSGTRLTVV.

There are a few counts of this clone. The chain combines TRBV7-2 with TRBJ2-5, with 13 bases aligning to TRBD2. This CDR3 comprises 17 residues. Germline loops: CDR1 SGHTA, CDR2 FQGNSA. The V and J ends lost 5 bases and 2 bases, in that order; junction bases with no gene match: 8. The CDR3 sequence is CASSPRLAGGKQETQYF. The DNA for the CDR3 is TGTGCCAGCAGCCCCCGACTAGCGGGGGGTAAACAAGAGACCCAGTACTTC.

This chain joins TRBV6-5 and TRBJ1-2; TRBD1 aligns across 8 bases. The CDR3 extends over 14 amino acids. The ends lost 6 bases at V and 5 bases at J; junction bases unmatched: 8. CDR1 is MNHEY, CDR2 SVGAGI, per germline. Written as DNA, the CDR3 is TGTGCCAGCAGCGCCGGGACAGGAAAGTATGGCTACACCTTC. This codes for CASSAGTGKYGYTF.

This clone was counted once. V is TRBV12-3 or TRBV12-4 and J is TRBJ2-7; 9 bases agree with TRBD1. V dropped 6 bases and J dropped 3; count of bases not matched to a gene: 3. The length of the CDR3 is 13 residues. DNA for the CDR3: TGTGCCAGCAGACCGACAGGGGGCTACGAGCAGTACTTC. Protein sequence: CASRPTGGYEQYF.

The gene calls are TRBV7-9 and TRBJ2-1, with TRBD2 matching over 12 bases. Losses at the gene ends were 3 bases for V and 8 bases for J; bases not matched to a gene: 2. The length of the CDR3 is 14 residues. CDR1 and CDR2 (germline): SEHNR, FQNEAQ (reference sequence). The chain's CDR3 is CASSFSSGGDEQFF. CDR3 nucleotide sequence: TGTGCCAGCAGCTTTTCTAGCGGGGGGGATGAGCAGTTCTTC. The variable domain in full, completed from reference TRBV7-9 and TRBJ2-1, reads DTGVSQNPRHKITKRGQNVTFRCDPISEHNRLYWYRQTLGQGPEFLTYFQNEAQLEKSRLLSDRFSAERPKGSFSTLEIQRTEQGDSAMYLCASSFSSGGDEQFFGPGTRLTVL.

The V and J genes are TRBV19 and TRBJ1-5; possible D gene TRBD1, 5 bases. Trimming removed 11 bases at V and 3 bases at J, with 11 bases between. The CDR3 has 12 residues. Germline CDR1 and CDR2: LNHDA and SQIVND (reference sequence). CDR3 sequence reads: CASRGPNQPQHF. The CDR3, as DNA: TGTGCCTCACGGGGACCCAATCAGCCCCAGCATTTT.